This T cell receptor (beta chain) was observed in a study of blood T cell repertoires in COVID-19 (dated by TCRdb to 2019 to 2021). A note on the overall study: Collaborator samples came from the United States, Italy and Spain and covered acute and convalescent phases of COVID-19. The prospective study material was composed of cDNA or gDNA derived from T cells, B-cell-depleted T cells, or PBMCs. Subjects who had been exposed to COVID-19, were actively infected with it, or had recovered from it provided the deeply sampled blood TCRbeta repertoires that made up the dataset. The repertoires were released in a freely available public database intended as a resource for research on the immune response to SARS-CoV-2. Samples came from the ongoing ImmuneRACE study (first 160 participants) plus 1,254 subjects from 6 global collaborators. The sample metadata nearly always contained a de-identified subject ID, COVID-19 status, age in years and sex. HLA class I and class II types, where available, came from metadata supplied by the sample provider rather than from assay-based typing.

The germline V gene (reference sequence) specifies LNHDA as CDR1 and SQIVND as CDR2. The CDR3 goes from the cysteine to the phenylalanine over 17 residues. The CDR3 DNA has 51 bases and is translated from base 1. Enrolling through a virtual design, the prospective study's participants ranged in age from about 18 to 89 years and lived across roughly 24 United States geographic areas. To assign participants to cohorts, the prospective study relied on clinical history that participants themselves reported in a screening survey and a study questionnaire. Recovered participants in ImmuneRACE Cohort 3 were defined as having two consecutive negative NP/OP PCR tests, clearance from a healthcare professional, or resolution of symptoms. In the prospective study, whole blood, serum and a nasopharyngeal or oropharyngeal swab were collected from each participant by mobile phlebotomists. Participants in the prospective study had the option to provide additional blood draws and questionnaires over a 2-month period. Prospective study blood samples were shipped either frozen or at room temperature before DNA extraction.

Overall study results and their limits: The amount of clinical and demographic metadata varied by source and participant and was provided uncurated.

TCRbeta CDR3 regions were amplified from genomic DNA using the immunoSEQ Assay, a bias-controlled multiplex PCR. The authors' analysis ran thus. Within the assay, amplification of reference gene primers was used to estimate how many nucleated cells each sample contained. To quantify the absolute abundance of each unique TCRbeta CDR3 rearrangement, sequence reads were collapsed and filtered. For each sample, productive Simpson clonality was calculated as the square root of Simpson's diversity index across productive rearrangements. Held by TCRdb, this immuneACCESS table contains in-frame sequences only and omits some clones. Under half of the omission traces to an unresolved V gene where checked; the cause of the rest is unknown. Clone size and the V and J calls come from that table; the DNA yielded D and trimming. The sample has about 160,000 clones on record, around 80% of them singletons. About 8% of the sample goes to the ten largest clones.

As for this clone: The antigen it recognizes is unknown. At one end the junction does not follow the germline gene, possibly because of a read error.

The sequence joins TRBV19 to TRBJ2-2, with 11 junctional bases fitting TRBD2. The sequencing input was PBMCs or T cells enriched from blood (not recorded which). The receptor was isolated from a woman aged 50 to 60 who had recovered from COVID-19. The nucleotide sequence reads as follows: TGTGCCAGTAGAAATAGCGGGAGGGCCGGTAGTACCGGGGAGCCGTTTTTT. This is translated as CASRNSGRAGSTGEPFF.